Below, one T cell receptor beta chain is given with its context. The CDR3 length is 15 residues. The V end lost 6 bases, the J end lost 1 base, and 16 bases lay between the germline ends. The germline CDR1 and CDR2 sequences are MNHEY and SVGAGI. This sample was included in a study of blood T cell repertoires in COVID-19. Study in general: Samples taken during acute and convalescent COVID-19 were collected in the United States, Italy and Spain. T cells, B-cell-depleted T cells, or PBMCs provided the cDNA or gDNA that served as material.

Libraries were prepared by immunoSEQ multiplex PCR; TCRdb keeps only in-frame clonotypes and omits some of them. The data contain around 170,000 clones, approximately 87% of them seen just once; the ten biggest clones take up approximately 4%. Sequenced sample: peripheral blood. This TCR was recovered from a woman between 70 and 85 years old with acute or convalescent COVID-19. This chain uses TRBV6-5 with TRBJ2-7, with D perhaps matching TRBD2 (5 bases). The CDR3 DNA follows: TGTGCCAGCAGACTAGAACCTCAGGCTTCCTACGAGCAGTACTTC. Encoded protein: CASRLEPQASYEQYF.